This T cell receptor (beta chain) was sequenced in a study of blood T cell repertoires in COVID-19. Study-wide context: In each case, the material was cDNA or gDNA derived from T cells, B-cell-depleted T cells, or PBMCs.

This clone was counted ten times or more. Produced via immunoSEQ multiplex PCR; TCRdb's table is partial and in-frame only. Found here are approximately 200,000 clones, roughly 79% of them singletons; the top ten hold 6% to 8%. The sample was peripheral blood. The receptor was derived from a human donor with acute or convalescent COVID-19. The donor label of this sample is uncertain.

The CDR3 sequence: CASSKRDRGGTGELFF. CDR3 bases: TGTGCCAGCAGCAAAAGGGACAGGGGAGGGACCGGGGAGCTGTTTTTT. V usage is TRBV7-8 and J usage is TRBJ2-2, with TRBD1 identical over 10 bases. The V segment lost 5 bases and the J segment 5 bases; nucleotides outside the gene matches: 8. CDR1 and CDR2 from the germline V gene are SGHVS and FQNEAQ. This CDR3 is built from 16 residues.